The sequence of this TCR beta chain was determined in a study of CD8 T cells in Susac syndrome. CDR3 size: 17 residues. Germline lookup yields CDR1 LGHDT and CDR2 YNNKEL (reference sequence). V was clipped by 5 bases and J by 1 base; unmatched bases: 9. CD8+ and CD4+ blood T cells underwent TCR beta sequencing. TEMRA cells were enriched by FACS, while CD8+ and CD4+ T cells were obtained through a negative isolation that was performed magnetically. It was with random hexamers that about 0.45 to 1 ug RNA was reverse transcribed. The immunoSEQ assay covered 54 Vbeta and 13 Jbeta segments for CDR3. One entry per CDR3 protein results from TCRdb running MiXCR on the immunoSEQ multiplex PCR reads. The sample carries hundreds of thousands of distinct CDR3 sequences, around 96% recorded once.

The TCR comes from a human donor with multiple sclerosis. V and J are TRBV3-1 and TRBJ2-1; 9 bases are a match to TRBD2. The sample taken for sequencing was CD4+ T cells from PBMCs. The CDR3 loop reads CASSGLGSGSSYNEQFF. As DNA, the CDR3 is TGTGCCAGCAGCGGCCTGGGTAGCGGGAGTTCCTACAATGAGCAGTTCTTC.